Presented here are 6 T cell receptor beta chains from one specimen sequenced in a study of response to subunit inactivated influenza vaccine. TCRdb re-analysed the RT-PCR reads in MiXCR, keeping a single row per CDR3 protein. The top ten hold 11% of the sample, which has 550,000 to 800,000 distinct CDR3 sequences, about a sixth seen once. The sequencing here drew on PBMCs from blood, taken roughly 12 days after vaccination. Receptor source: a man aged 50 or older who received an inactivated influenza vaccine.

The chain links TRBV7-9 to TRBJ2-5; D not certain. The CDR3 runs 13 residues. V lost 7 bases, J lost 0 bases, and 9 bases lay in between. Germline V gene sequence: CDR1 SEHNR, CDR2 FQNEAQ (reference sequence). CDR3 protein: CASIEANQETQYF. CDR3 coding DNA: TGTGCCAGCATCGAGGCCAACCAAGAGACCCAGTACTTC.

This clonotype was recorded a few times. The chain combines TRBV7-9 with TRBJ2-1; 13 positions match TRBD2. In germline, CDR1 is SEHNR, CDR2 FQNEAQ (reference sequence). CDR3 size: 15 residues. Unmatched junction bases numbered 6, after V lost 4 bases and J lost 9 bases. For the CDR3, the DNA is TGTGCCAGCAGCTCTACTAGCGGGAGGGCCGGTGAGCAGTTCTTC. This sequence encodes CASSSTSGRAGEQFF. Full variable domain (outside the CDR3, taken from reference TRBV7-9 and TRBJ2-1): DTGVSQNPRHKITKRGQNVTFRCDPISEHNRLYWYRQTLGQGPEFLTYFQNEAQLEKSRLLSDRFSAERPKGSFSTLEIQRTEQGDSAMYLCASSSTSGRAGEQFFGPGTRLTVL.

This chain uses TRBV11-1 with TRBJ2-7; either TRBD1 or TRBD2 may supply D (5 bases each). Between the trimmed V and J ends, which lost 4 bases and 0 bases, there was a span of 16 bases. The CDR3 sequence is 16 residues long. Looked up from germline, CDR1 is SGHAT and CDR2 is FQDESV (reference sequence). CDR3 sequence (DNA): TGTGCCAGCAGCTCCTCCGGGACGGTGAGCTCCTACGAGCAGTACTTC. As protein: CASSSSGTVSSYEQYF.

This clonotype was counted only a few times. This chain uses TRBV7-2 with TRBJ2-7, with 7 nucleotides matching TRBD1. CDR3 length: 15 residues. V was pared by 4 bases and J by 5 bases, with 11 bases of the junction left unmatched. Looked up from germline, CDR1 is SGHTA and CDR2 is FQGNSA. The CDR3, as DNA: TGTGCCAGCAGCTCCCAGCGGCAGGGGGTTAACGAGCAGTACTTC. Its protein product is CASSSQRQGVNEQYF. Filled out from reference TRBV7-2 and TRBJ2-7, the complete variable domain reads GAGVSQSPSNKVTEKGKDVELRCDPISGHTALYWYRQSLGQGLEFLIYFQGNSAPDKSGLPSDRFSAERTGGSVSTLTIQRTQQEDSAVYLCASSSQRQGVNEQYFGPGTRLTVT.

In this sample, this clonotype turned up a few times. V is TRBV4-3 and J is TRBJ2-7; perhaps TRBD1 as D (5 bases). V dropped 0 bases and J dropped 2 bases, with 11 bases sitting between them. Germline loops: CDR1 LGHNA, CDR2 YSLEER. CDR3 length: 15 amino acids. The chain's CDR3 is CASSQDPQGAYEQYF. CDR3 DNA: TGCGCCAGCAGCCAAGATCCCCAGGGCGCCTACGAGCAGTACTTC.

In its sample, this clonotype was seen a few times. The genes are TRBV12-3 or TRBV12-4 and TRBJ2-2; D is ambiguous. Deletions cut 7 bases from V and 3 bases from J, with 9 bases between. CDR3 length: 13 amino acids. CDR3 DNA sequence: TGTGCCAGCAAACAATTATACACCGGGGAGCTGTTTTTT. It codes for CASKQLYTGELFF.